This TCR beta chain appears in the sequencing data of a study of control samples from healthy donors and cancer patients. TCRdb's copy holds only in-frame clones and misses some; the assay was immunoSEQ multiplex PCR. The repertoire holds about 120,000 clones, with roughly nine tenths as singletons. Germline loops: CDR1 SGHVS, CDR2 FNYEAQ. Trimming cost V 1 base and J 1 base, with 8 bases left between them. The CDR3 sequence is 15 residues long. The chain couples TRBV7-6 to TRBJ1-3; a possible D gene is TRBD1 (5 bases). The sequencing sample was made of blood. The receptor comes from a woman in her late teens or twenties in good health. DNA for the CDR3: TGTGCCAGCAGCTTAGTTGGGGGGTCTGGAAACACCATATATTTT. This encodes CASSLVGGSGNTIYF.